Listed below are T cell receptor beta chains from one sample, sequenced in a study of blood T cell repertoires in COVID-19. This table comes from immunoSEQ multiplex PCR, and its TCRdb copy is limited to in-frame clones, with some not included. This table holds about 130,000 clones, over 75% found once. The sample comprised peripheral blood. The origin of the receptors is a woman aged 80 or older with acute or convalescent COVID-19. CDR3s include the opening cysteine and the closing phenylalanine or tryptophan. A D gene is named only where the DNA matches it firmly. The listing skips clone size in some rows; elsewhere it reads once, few, many or a size class.

D gene	CDR3 length	V gene	clone size	J gene	CDR3 protein	CDR3 DNA
.	16	TRBV7-3	few	TRBJ1-6	CASSVQGPGSGSPLHF	TGTGCCAGCAGCGTGCAGGGCCCGGGTAGTGGATCACCCCTCCACTTT
.	14	TRBV5-1	.	TRBJ2-3	CASSLSPSTDTQYF	TGCGCCAGCAGCTTGAGCCCTAGCACAGATACGCAGTATTTT
.	13	TRBV3-1/TRBV3-2	once	TRBJ2-1	CASSQGDLYEQFF	TGTGCCAGCAGCCAAGGGGACTTATATGAGCAGTTCTTC
TRBD1	15	TRBV15	.	TRBJ1-5	CATSRDGTGDQPQHF	TGTGCCACCAGCAGAGACGGGACAGGGGATCAGCCCCAGCATTTT
.	14	TRBV5-1	.	TRBJ1-1	CASSRGHTYTEAFF	TGCGCCAGCAGCCGGGGACATACCTACACTGAAGCTTTCTTT
.	13	TRBV5-1	.	TRBJ2-4	CASSLGAQEPSHF	TGCGCCAGCAGCTTGGGGGCACAGGAGCCGTCTCACTTC
TRBD1	16	TRBV5-1	.	TRBJ2-1	CASTDFTGGLYNEQFF	TGCGCCAGCACCGATTTCACAGGGGGATTGTACAATGAGCAGTTCTTC
.	15	TRBV10-3	.	TRBJ2-5	CAISEPRLGWETQYF	TGTGCCATCAGTGAGCCGAGACTAGGGTGGGAGACCCAGTACTTC
.	13	TRBV19	.	TRBJ1-5	CASSIGAYQPQHF	TGTGCCAGTAGTATAGGGGCATATCAGCCCCAGCATTTT
.	15	TRBV10-2	once	TRBJ2-2	CASSEVLGQTGELFF	TGCGCCAGCAGTGAGGTCTTAGGACAGACCGGGGAGCTGTTTTTT
.	13	TRBV24-1	.	TRBJ1-2	CATSDPRNYGYTF	TGTGCCACCAGTGACCCCCGGAACTATGGCTACACCTTC
TRBD1	15	TRBV7-9	.	TRBJ1-4	CASSSRDSNNEKLFF	TGTGCCAGCAGCTCGCGGGACAGCAATAATGAAAAACTGTTTTTT
.	14	TRBV20-1	.	TRBJ2-7	CSASRQGFIYEQYF	TGCAGTGCTAGTCGGCAGGGTTTTATCTACGAGCAGTACTTC
.	12	TRBV2	.	TRBJ2-1	CASSEGGSLKFF	TGTGCCAGCAGTGAAGGTGGTAGTTTGAAGTTCTTC
.	14	TRBV2	.	TRBJ2-2	CASRVRGVTGELFF	TGTGCCAGCAGGGTCAGGGGGGTAACCGGGGAGCTGTTTTTT
.	14	TRBV18	.	TRBJ2-7	CASSQGSGPYEQYF	TGTGCCAGCTCACAGGGGTCCGGACCCTACGAGCAGTACTTC
TRBD1	14	TRBV18	.	TRBJ1-5	CASSPGQVAGPQHF	TGTGCCAGCTCACCGGGACAGGTAGCGGGGCCCCAGCATTTT
TRBD1	16	TRBV19	.	TRBJ2-4	CASSNRRQGAKNIQYF	TGTGCCAGTAGTAACCGGAGACAGGGGGCCAAAAACATTCAGTACTTC
.	12	TRBV6-5	few	TRBJ1-1	CASSYRGRGAFF	TGTGCCAGCAGTTACAGGGGGAGGGGAGCTTTCTTT
TRBD1	14	TRBV19	.	TRBJ2-5	CASSNRQGRETQYF	TGTGCCAGTAGTAACCGACAGGGGAGGGAGACCCAGTACTTC
.	16	TRBV19	.	TRBJ1-1	CASTNKLTGLNTEAFF	TGTGCCAGTACCAATAAACTAACAGGGCTGAACACTGAAGCTTTCTTT
TRBD1	13	TRBV12-5	once	TRBJ1-1	CASGPGTGVKAFF	TGTGCTAGTGGCCCCGGGACAGGGGTTAAAGCTTTCTTT